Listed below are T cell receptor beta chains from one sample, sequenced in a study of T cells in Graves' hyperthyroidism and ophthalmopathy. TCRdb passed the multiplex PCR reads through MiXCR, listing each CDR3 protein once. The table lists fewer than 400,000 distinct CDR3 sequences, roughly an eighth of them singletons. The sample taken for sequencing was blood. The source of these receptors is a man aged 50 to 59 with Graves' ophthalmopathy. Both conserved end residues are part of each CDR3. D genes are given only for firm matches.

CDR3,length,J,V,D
CAWSQTGNAGYTF,13,TRBJ1-2,TRBV30,.
CASSSPYGYTF,11,TRBJ1-2,TRBV28,.
CSAIQGRAQYF,11,TRBJ2-3,TRBV20-1,TRBD1
CASSLPRSTSGSTGELFF,18,TRBJ2-2,TRBV7-9,TRBD2
CASSIKPGLEQFF,13,TRBJ2-1,TRBV19,.
CATSDWDSNYGYTF,14,TRBJ1-2,TRBV24-1,.
CASSQGSVEKLFF,13,TRBJ1-4,TRBV3-1,.
CASSLVRSEQYF,12,TRBJ2-7,TRBV5-1,.
CASSLGHRDYNEQFF,15,TRBJ2-1,TRBV5-4,.
CASSPGGGQGYSGANVLTF,19,TRBJ2-6,TRBV28,.
CASSLGEGLARTYEQYF,17,TRBJ2-7,TRBV12-3/TRBV12-4,TRBD2
CASRPGQSRALHF,13,TRBJ1-6,TRBV12-3/TRBV12-4,.
CASGEKLSAQFF,12,TRBJ2-1,TRBV6-2/TRBV6-3,.
CSATAAGNVYEQYF,14,TRBJ2-7,TRBV20-1,TRBD2
CATKKQASTDTQYF,14,TRBJ2-3,TRBV2,.
CASSLKGDSGPRPSTDTQYF,20,TRBJ2-3,TRBV27,.
CASSSPGWNSPLHF,14,TRBJ1-6,TRBV12-3/TRBV12-4,.
CSAKKSGRGYEQYF,14,TRBJ2-7,TRBV20-1,TRBD2
CASSLGFFEQYF,12,TRBJ2-7,TRBV28,.
CASSLVGFAGELFF,14,TRBJ2-2,TRBV5-1,.
CASSLVTGGEYEQYF,15,TRBJ2-7,TRBV28,TRBD1
CASSLSGNTDTQYF,14,TRBJ2-3,TRBV12-3/TRBV12-4,TRBD2
CSAKGSLAEISGNTIYF,17,TRBJ1-3,TRBV20-1,.
CASSQDGGRRDSTGELFF,18,TRBJ2-2,TRBV3-1,.
CASSLVSVRGQETQYF,16,TRBJ2-5,TRBV7-2,.
CASKVLDTYEQYF,13,TRBJ2-7,TRBV2,.
CASSQGGRTDTQYF,14,TRBJ2-3,TRBV11-2,.
CASSTAKREQFF,12,TRBJ2-1,TRBV5-6,.
CATSDGLRTQHF,12,TRBJ1-5,TRBV24-1,.
CASTQTAGGDTDTQYF,16,TRBJ2-3,TRBV7-9,TRBD2
CSVGPNTGELFF,12,TRBJ2-2,TRBV20-1,.
CASSQFGADYNYGYTF,16,TRBJ1-2,TRBV5-5,.
CASSLEQGRTGELFF,15,TRBJ2-2,TRBV12-3/TRBV12-4,.
CASDRPGLAGGDNEQFF,17,TRBJ2-1,TRBV28,TRBD2
CASSLRQGEAFF,12,TRBJ1-1,TRBV18,TRBD1
CSASNSPPTRSPLHF,15,TRBJ1-6,TRBV20-1,.
CASSLGQSAGGYYNEQFF,18,TRBJ2-1,TRBV12-3/TRBV12-4,TRBD2
CASSLDRGWNGYTF,14,TRBJ1-2,TRBV5-1,TRBD1
CASSATGGFTEKLFF,15,TRBJ1-4,TRBV5-1,TRBD1
CSATEEDSTNQPQHF,15,TRBJ1-5,TRBV20-1,.
CSAASRGRETQYF,13,TRBJ2-5,TRBV20-1,TRBD1
CASSLVGTGSYEQYF,15,TRBJ2-7,TRBV5-1,TRBD1
CASSEAGGGEQYF,13,TRBJ2-7,TRBV2,.
CASRNSQGASSYNSPLHF,18,TRBJ1-6,TRBV6-1,TRBD1
CASSSTLGMNTGELFF,16,TRBJ2-2,TRBV5-1,.
CASHHGGWGETQYF,14,TRBJ2-5,TRBV5-4,.
CASSFGGGTQEKLFF,15,TRBJ1-4,TRBV5-1,.
CASSPRPGAEAFF,13,TRBJ1-1,TRBV3-1,.
CASSLRTGGKETQYF,15,TRBJ2-5,TRBV7-9,TRBD2
CSARQGVGEQFF,12,TRBJ2-1,TRBV20-1,TRBD1
CASSQVSGGAFGYTF,15,TRBJ1-2,TRBV3-1,.
CAWRAGWGYTF,11,TRBJ1-2,TRBV30,.
CSAATGGTDTQYF,13,TRBJ2-3,TRBV29-1,.
CSVEAPETSGNYNEQFF,17,TRBJ2-1,TRBV29-1,TRBD2